Listed below are T cell receptor beta chains from one sample, sequenced in a study of blood T cell repertoires in COVID-19. Method: immunoSEQ multiplex PCR; TCRdb's copy keeps in-frame clones and lacks some. The table includes 35,000 to 45,000 clones, roughly 90% detected once. Sequences were obtained from peripheral blood. The receptors stem from a human donor in a cohort sampled during active COVID-19. Each CDR3 is given with its conserved first and last residue. D genes are given only for firm matches. Part of the rows lack a size; the others show once, few, many or a class for expanded clones.

-,TRBV30,TRBJ1-4,-,TGTGCCTGGAGTAGGAGGGGCGCGTATGAAAAACTGTTTTTT,CAWSRRGAYEKLFF
-,TRBV16,TRBJ1-5,-,TGTGCCAGCAGCCAAGGAGGACGGACTCAGCCCCAGCATTTT,CASSQGGRTQPQHF
medium-sized,TRBV14,TRBJ1-1,TRBD1,TGTGCCAGCAGCCAAGTACCCTTCAGGGGGTACACTGAAGCTTTCTTT,CASSQVPFRGYTEAFF
few,TRBV2,TRBJ1-3,-,TGTGCCAGCAGTGAAGGGACACCGAACTCTGGAAACACCATATATTTT,CASSEGTPNSGNTIYF
-,TRBV27,TRBJ1-6,-,TGTGCCAGCAGCCCACAGATGGGTTCACCCCTCCACTTT,CASSPQMGSPLHF
-,TRBV4-1,TRBJ2-5,TRBD1,TGCGCCAGCAGCCAACTCCGGGACAGGGGAGGCGAGACCCAGTACTTC,CASSQLRDRGGETQYF
-,TRBV28,TRBJ1-2,-,TGTGCCAGCAGTCAGGGGACCTATGGCTACACCTTC,CASSQGTYGYTF
once,TRBV1,TRBJ1-2,-,TGCACCAGCAGCCAGCGGGGACAGCCACCACAATATGGCTACACCTTC,CTSSQRGQPPQYGYTF
-,TRBV18,TRBJ2-7,TRBD2,TGTGCCAGCTCCGCAAACGGGGGGGTTTCGTCCTACGAGCAGTACTTC,CASSANGGVSSYEQYF
-,TRBV18,TRBJ2-2,TRBD1,TGTGCCAGCTCACCACGAGACAGGGGGGGCACCGGGGAGCTGTTTTTT,CASSPRDRGGTGELFF
-,TRBV5-1,TRBJ2-1,TRBD2,TGCGCCAGCAGCCTCGGGACTAGCGGAACAACAGATGAGCAGTTCTTC,CASSLGTSGTTDEQFF
once,TRBV4-1,TRBJ1-1,-,TGCGCCAGCAGCCAAGTGGCGGTTTCGGTACTTGAAGCTTTCTTT,CASSQVAVSVLEAFF
-,TRBV5-1,TRBJ2-5,TRBD2,TGCGCCAGCAGCTTGACACCGGGACTAGCGGGGAACCAAGAGACCCAGTACTTC,CASSLTPGLAGNQETQYF
-,TRBV5-8,TRBJ1-6,TRBD1,TGTGCCAGCAGCTCTGAACAGGGGAGTTATTCACCCCTCCACTTT,CASSSEQGSYSPLHF
-,TRBV29-1,TRBJ1-2,-,TGCAGCGTTGAAGATCGAGGGAGTGCTAACTATGGCTACACCTTC,CSVEDRGSANYGYTF
-,TRBV5-1,TRBJ2-5,-,TGCGCCAGCAGCTTAGTTAGCTCTATAGGAGAGACCCAGTACTTC,CASSLVSSIGETQYF
-,TRBV6-1,TRBJ1-1,TRBD1,TGTGCCAGCAGTGCCTCGGGACAGGGGGAGTGGTACACTGAAGCTTTCTTT,CASSASGQGEWYTEAFF
-,TRBV10-3,TRBJ1-6,-,TGTGCCATCAGTGAGTCGAGGGCGTCGTCGGGTAATTCACCCCTCCACTTT,CAISESRASSGNSPLHF
-,TRBV18,TRBJ2-5,TRBD1,TGTGCCAGCTCACGGGACAGGGGGCATCGGACCCAGTACTTC,CASSRDRGHRTQYF
-,TRBV28,TRBJ2-5,TRBD2,TGTGCCAGCACGCTCTCGGGACTAGCGGAGACCCAGTACTTC,CASTLSGLAETQYF
few,TRBV6-1,TRBJ2-4,TRBD2,TGTGCCAGCAGTGTTCTTTTGACGGGGGGGCCCAACATTCAGTACTTC,CASSVLLTGGPNIQYF
-,TRBV18,TRBJ1-2,TRBD1,TGTGCCAGCTCACCGCCGGGACAGGGGGACTATGGCTACACCTTC,CASSPPGQGDYGYTF
few,TRBV2,TRBJ1-1,TRBD1,TGTGCCAGCAGGGAGACAGGGGCGGCTTTCTTT,CASRETGAAFF
-,TRBV14,TRBJ2-2,-,TGTGCCAGCAGTGTACAGGGTCCCGACGGGGAGCTGTTTTTT,CASSVQGPDGELFF
-,TRBV3-1/TRBV3-2,TRBJ1-6,-,TGTGCCAGCAGCCACGGGGGAATGAATAATTCACCCCTCCACTTT,CASSHGGMNNSPLHF
once,TRBV12-3/TRBV12-4,TRBJ2-2,TRBD1,TGTGCCAGCAGTGTAAGACAGGGGGGGGAGCTGTTTTTT,CASSVRQGGELFF
few,TRBV12-3/TRBV12-4,TRBJ1-2,-,TGTGCCAGCAGTTCAGACCCCACGGGAGGCTACACCTTC,CASSSDPTGGYTF
-,TRBV11-2,TRBJ2-5,TRBD2,TGTGCCAGCAGCAGGGACCTAGCGGGGGCTGGAGAGACCCAGTACTTC,CASSRDLAGAGETQYF
-,TRBV6-5,TRBJ2-1,TRBD2,TGTGCCAGCAGGGGACGCGGGACTAACTACAATGAGCAGTTCTTC,CASRGRGTNYNEQFF
-,TRBV5-6,TRBJ2-1,-,TGTGCCAGCAGCTCCGCTCTTAGCTCCTACAATGAGCAGTTCTTC,CASSSALSSYNEQFF
-,TRBV9,TRBJ2-1,-,TGTGCCAGCAGCGTACTAGGCACTACCCCGTACAATGAGCAGTTCTTC,CASSVLGTTPYNEQFF
-,TRBV30,TRBJ1-6,-,TGTGCCTGGAGTGAAATGGTCCTGAGCTCCTATAATTCACCCCTCCACTTT,CAWSEMVLSSYNSPLHF